Listed here are 26 T cell receptor beta chains from one sample, sequenced in a study of blood T cells in healthy people across ages. Primed by a sample-barcoded 5' primer and a J-beta primer mix, a second PCR proceeded for about 6 to 12 cycles. TCRdb passed the 5' RACE reads through MiXCR, listing each CDR3 protein once. This table has approximately 2,000,000 distinct CDR3 sequences, approximately 39% appearing once. Sequencing was carried out using blood. These receptors originate from a human donor in good health.

The V call is TRBV29-1, the J call TRBJ2-7; 7 positions match TRBD1. The CDR3 covers 13 residues. Germline assignment: CDR1 SQVTM and CDR2 ANQGSEA. V dropped 7 bases and J dropped 2; count of bases not matched to a gene: 8. This CDR3 reads CSGWDSQTYEQYF. DNA of the CDR3: TGCAGCGGATGGGACAGTCAAACCTACGAGCAGTACTTC.

There are a few counts of this clonotype. This chain uses TRBV11-2 with TRBJ2-7, with D possibly being TRBD1 (6 bases). Germline V gene data show CDR1 as SGHAT and CDR2 as FQNNGV. Trimming shortened V by 3 bases and J by 4 bases, and 13 bases separated the two germline ends. This CDR3 spans 14 amino acids. The CDR3 region is CASSFEQGVYEQYF. The CDR3 region has the DNA TGTGCCAGCAGCTTTGAACAGGGAGTATACGAGCAGTACTTC.

The rearrangement joins TRBV4-2 to TRBJ2-7; TRBD1 agrees at 7 bases. This CDR3 region has 14 residues. In germline, CDR1 is LGHNA, CDR2 YNFKEQ. Unmatched junction bases numbered 8, after V lost 8 bases and J lost 1 base. The CDR3 here is CASRSGTESYEQYF. CDR3 nucleotide sequence: TGTGCCAGCCGTTCCGGGACAGAATCCTACGAGCAGTACTTC.

The chain has TRBV12-3 or TRBV12-4 and TRBJ2-1; D gene uncertain. The CDR3 has 13 amino acids. Trimming pared 1 base from V and 9 bases from J, leaving 10 bases between. CDR3 bases: TGTGCCAGCAGTTTAGTGGGGAACACTGAGCAGTTCTTC. It encodes CASSLVGNTEQFF.

J is TRBJ1-2 and V is TRBV6-2 or TRBV6-3, with D perhaps TRBD1 (6 bases). V gave up 5 bases and J gave up 7 bases, with 17 bases separating them. Looked up from germline, CDR1 is MNHEY and CDR2 is SVGEGT. This CDR3 is built from 14 residues. The CDR3 region is CASSHQGRRGGYTF. CDR3 coding DNA: TGTGCCAGCAGTCACCAGGGGCGCAGGGGTGGCTACACCTTC.

The rearrangement uses TRBV7-2 and TRBJ2-3; tentatively, D is TRBD1 (5 bases). The germline V gene encodes CDR1 SGHTA and CDR2 FQGNSA. Trimming took 3 bases from V and 3 from J, leaving 13 bases between them. The CDR3 sequence is 15 residues long. The CDR3 loop reads CASSFGHPGTDTQYF. DNA for the CDR3: TGTGCCAGCAGCTTTGGCCACCCAGGGACAGATACGCAGTATTTT.

The table lists this clonotype with a few counts. The chain couples TRBV7-2 to TRBJ2-3, with 7 bases aligning to TRBD2. This CDR3 contains 17 residues. With 6 bases clipped from V and 0 bases from J, the junction kept 12 bases outside the gene matches. Germline CDR1 is SGHTA and CDR2 is FQGNSA. CDR3 loop: CASRMSFAGESTDTQYF. In DNA form, the CDR3 reads TGTGCCAGCAGAATGAGCTTCGCGGGGGAGAGCACAGATACGCAGTATTTT.

This clonotype has a handful of counts. V usage is TRBV4-3 and J usage is TRBJ2-1; D unclear. This CDR3 has 13 residues. Germline V gene sequence: CDR1 LGHNA, CDR2 YSLEER. The V end lost 0 bases, the J end lost 8 bases, and 8 bases lay between the germline ends. The CDR3 reads CASSQDDGDEQFF. The CDR3 nucleotides are TGCGCCAGCAGCCAAGATGACGGCGATGAGCAGTTCTTC.

This clonotype has only one observation. The J gene is TRBJ2-5, the V gene TRBV11-1; D is perhaps TRBD1 (6 bases). The end of the DNA aligns better with TRBJ2-7, so the J call may be wrong. The CDR3 extends over 13 amino acids. CDR1 is SGHAT and CDR2 is FQDESV in the germline V gene (reference sequence). The CDR3 spells CASSLEGDGEQYF. CDR3 DNA sequence: TGTGCCAGCAGCTTAGAGGGGGATGGCGAGCAGTACTTC.

The chain couples TRBV19 to TRBJ2-3; D possibly uses TRBD1 or TRBD2 (6 bases each). Germline-derived CDR1 and CDR2 are LNHDA and SQIVND (reference sequence). Trimming removed 7 bases from V and 1 base from J, with 15 bases in between. The length of the CDR3 is 15 residues. CDR3 nucleotide sequence: TGTGCCAGTACCCCCTTTAGGGGGGGCACAGATACGCAGTATTTT. Protein sequence: CASTPFRGGTDTQYF.

V gene TRBV12-3 or TRBV12-4 combines with J gene TRBJ2-3; 10 bases line up with TRBD1. The CDR3 runs 17 residues. The ends lost 3 bases at V and 4 bases at J; junction bases unmatched: 10. The CDR3 DNA is TGTGCCAGCAGTTTGACAGGGGGCGAGGGTTTCGCAGATACGCAGTATTTT. It specifies CASSLTGGEGFADTQYF.

V usage is TRBV7-2 and J usage is TRBJ2-5; TRBD1 agrees at 9 bases. The better agreement between TRBJ2-7 and the DNA end casts doubt on the J call. CDR1 is SGHTA, CDR2 FQGNSA, per germline. The CDR3 extends over 15 amino acids. The CDR3 sequence is CASSWMGTGFYEQYF. The CDR3 nucleotides read TGTGCCAGCAGCTGGATGGGGACAGGGTTTTACGAGCAGTACTTC.

The chain couples TRBV28 to TRBJ2-1, with D unclear. The V gene's germline CDR1 is MDHEN and CDR2 SYDVKM. This CDR3 spans 12 amino acids. V was cut by 3 bases and J by 7 bases, with 7 bases left in between. DNA of the CDR3: TGTGCCAGCAGTTTTGTGGTAAATGAGCAGTTCTTC. Translating gives CASSFVVNEQFF.

The chain links TRBV7-2 to TRBJ2-7; D remains unclear. The end of the DNA aligns better with TRBJ2-5, so the J call may be wrong. The CDR3 runs to 15 residues. In germline, CDR1 is SGHTA, CDR2 FQGNSA. The CDR3 spells CASSLSAAIGETQYF. The DNA for the CDR3 is TGTGCCAGCAGCTTAAGTGCAGCGATAGGGGAGACCCAGTACTTC.

The chain links TRBV29-1 to TRBJ2-3; 7 positions match TRBD2. The junction had 6 bases not matched to a gene; V was cut back by 6 bases and J by 3 bases. The CDR3 length is 13 residues. Per the germline V gene, CDR1 is SQVTM and CDR2 is ANQGSEA. CDR3 sequence reads: CSVWGGETDTQYF. CDR3 in DNA: TGCAGCGTGTGGGGGGGGGAAACAGATACGCAGTATTTT.

V usage is TRBV4-3 and J usage is TRBJ1-4; the match to TRBD1 covers 7 bases. The CDR3 loop spans 17 amino acids. Trimming cost V 0 bases and J 4 bases; bases outside gene matches: 8. Germline assignment: CDR1 LGHNA and CDR2 YSLEER. DNA of the CDR3: TGCGCCAGCAGCCAAGATAGGGGACAGCGGGTTAATGAAAAACTGTTTTTT. Translated, it gives CASSQDRGQRVNEKLFF.

In this sample, this clonotype turned up a few times. The rearrangement joins TRBV28 to TRBJ1-2, with D tentatively TRBD1 (5 bases). Germline CDR1 is MDHEN and CDR2 is SYDVKM. CDR3 size: 13 residues. V dropped 6 bases and J dropped 6 bases, with 14 bases sitting between them. CDR3 sequence (DNA): TGTGCCAGCAGCCCCGGGGGGTCTGATGGCTACACCTTC. Residues: CASSPGGSDGYTF.

This clonotype was picked up a small number of times. The chain recombines TRBV20-1 with TRBJ2-7; D gene unclear. V was shortened by 1 base and J by 4 bases, with 11 bases between the two germline ends. The CDR3 is 13 residues long. Per the germline V gene, CDR1 is DFQATT and CDR2 is SNEGSKA (reference sequence). CDR3 residues: CSARGATAYEQYF. For the CDR3, the DNA is TGCAGTGCTAGAGGGGCGACCGCGTACGAGCAGTACTTC.

This chain joins TRBV3-1 and TRBJ1-1; 8 positions match TRBD1. This CDR3 spans 14 amino acids. Germline-derived CDR1 and CDR2 are LGHDT and YNNKEL (reference sequence). With 3 bases clipped from V and 6 bases from J, the junction kept 6 bases outside the gene matches. The CDR3 region is CASSHHATGAEAFF. CDR3 in DNA: TGTGCCAGCAGCCACCATGCGACAGGGGCTGAAGCTTTCTTT.

This clonotype was detected a few times. The chain links TRBV4-2 to TRBJ1-6; 10 nucleotides agree with TRBD1. The J segment lost 8 bases and the V segment lost 0 bases, leaving 4 bases of the junction unmatched. The length of the CDR3 is 16 residues. Germline CDR1 is LGHNA and CDR2 is YNFKEQ. This chain's CDR3 is CASSQETGTGDSPLHF. Here the CDR3 DNA reads TGTGCCAGCAGCCAAGAAACCGGGACAGGGGATTCACCCCTCCACTTT.

The chain combines TRBV4-2 with TRBJ2-3, with 11 positions matching TRBD2. Germline CDR1 LGHNA, CDR2 YNFKEQ. V gave up 0 bases and J gave up 2 bases; unmatched junction bases: 4. The CDR3 has 17 amino acids. The CDR3 is CASSQETSGGPTDTQYF. DNA of the CDR3: TGTGCCAGCAGCCAAGAAACTAGCGGGGGACCCACAGATACGCAGTATTTT.

This clonotype showed up just once. The chain couples TRBV7-2 to TRBJ2-5; D may match TRBD1 or TRBD2 (5 bases each). The CDR3 extends over 15 amino acids. The germline CDR1 and CDR2 sequences are SGHTA and FQGNSA. With 4 bases removed from V and 2 bases from J, the gap between germline ends came to 14 bases. CDR3 residues: CASSSWDVRQETQYF. The CDR3 region has the DNA TGTGCCAGCAGCTCATGGGACGTTCGACAAGAGACCCAGTACTTC. Based on the CDR3 plus reference TRBV7-2 and TRBJ2-5, the full variable domain is GAGVSQSPSNKVTEKGKDVELRCDPISGHTALYWYRQSLGQGLEFLIYFQGNSAPDKSGLPSDRFSAERTGGSVSTLTIQRTQQEDSAVYLCASSSWDVRQETQYFGPGTRLLVL.

The CDR3 bases are TGTGCCAGCAGCTCAGGGGTATACACTGAAGCTTTCTTT. It encodes CASSSGVYTEAFF. The V gene is TRBV7-2, the J gene TRBJ1-1, with a tentative D call TRBD1 (6 bases). Germline lookup yields CDR1 SGHTA and CDR2 FQGNSA. The CDR3 loop spans 13 amino acids. Between the trimmed V and J ends, which lost 4 bases and 3 bases, there was a span of 9 bases.

The chain combines TRBV20-1 with TRBJ1-6; D is unresolved. The V gene lost 3 bases and the J gene lost 8 bases, with 14 bases spanning the gap. Germline CDR1 and CDR2: DFQATT and SNEGSKA (reference sequence). CDR3 length: 14 amino acids. The CDR3 loop reads CSARNFGMDSPLHF. In DNA form, the CDR3 reads TGCAGTGCTAGGAATTTCGGAATGGATTCACCCCTCCACTTT.

The rearrangement joins TRBV7-2 to TRBJ1-1, with unresolved D. CDR1 and CDR2 from the germline V gene are SGHTA and FQGNSA. Trimming took 3 bases from V and 3 from J, leaving 11 bases between them. CDR3 length: 14 residues. This CDR3 is CASSFYAGDTEAFF. The CDR3 DNA follows: TGTGCCAGCAGCTTTTACGCTGGGGACACTGAAGCTTTCTTT.

The rearrangement uses TRBV7-9 and TRBJ1-2; D ambiguous. Germline V CDR1 and CDR2: SEHNR, FQNEAQ (reference sequence). This CDR3 contains 14 residues. V was clipped by 1 base and J by 9 bases, with 15 bases between them. This chain's CDR3 is CASSLDMRGTRYTF. The DNA for the CDR3 is TGTGCCAGCAGCTTAGATATGCGGGGAACCCGCTACACCTTC.